The 4 T cell receptor beta chains reported below all come from one sample, sequenced in a study of radiation and T cells in renal cell carcinoma. Time point denoted: baseline pretreatment blood. The treatment here: 15 Gy SBRT to primary tumor, nephrectomy 4 weeks later. Method: immunoSEQ multiplex PCR; TCRdb's copy keeps in-frame clones and lacks some. This sample yields roughly 100,000 clones, of which over 75% are seen a single time; around 6.7% belongs to the top ten. The material sequenced was blood, taken from a patient whose treatment included radiotherapy and nephrectomy. Source of these receptors: a man aged 55 to 70 with renal cell carcinoma.

The chain links TRBV7-2 to TRBJ2-7, with 8 bases fitting TRBD2. CDR3 length equals 18 residues. The germline V gene has CDR1 SGHTA and CDR2 FQGNSA. V lost 2 bases, J lost 0 bases, and 12 bases stayed unmatched. This CDR3 is CASSLTTGGRSRSYEQYF. In DNA form, the CDR3 reads TGTGCCAGCAGCTTAACGACCGGCGGGAGGTCCCGCTCCTACGAGCAGTACTTC.

The chain joins TRBV13 to TRBJ2-7; 12 bases agree with TRBD2. The J segment lost 2 bases and the V segment lost 0 bases, leaving 11 bases of the junction unmatched. This CDR3 has 19 residues. CDR1 is PRHDT and CDR2 is FYEKMQ in the germline V gene (reference sequence). The CDR3 DNA follows: TGTGCCAGCAGCTTAGGAAGACTAGCGGGAGTCCATGATCCCTACGAGCAGTACTTC. Residues: CASSLGRLAGVHDPYEQYF.

The chain carries TRBV4-2 and TRBJ2-3; 7 bases line up with TRBD2. Germline values: CDR1 LGHNA, CDR2 YNFKEQ. The CDR3 has 16 residues. Trimming took 0 bases from V and 3 from J; bases not matched to a gene: 6. CDR3 sequence (DNA): TGTGCCAGCAGCCAAGAATCGGCGGGAGTTACAGATACGCAGTATTTT. Amino acids: CASSQESAGVTDTQYF.

The CDR3 reads CASSLVGAGEDGYTF. CDR3 bases: TGTGCCAGCAGCTTAGTAGGGGCAGGGGAGGATGGCTACACCTTC. V is TRBV7-9 and J is TRBJ1-2, with D possibly matching TRBD1 (6 bases). Trimming removed 1 base at V and 6 bases at J, with 15 bases between. Germline V gives CDR1 SEHNR, CDR2 FQNEAQ (reference sequence). The CDR3 is 15 amino acids.